The 3 T cell receptor beta chains reported below all come from one sample, sequenced in a study of T cell repertoires in cytomegalovirus infection. TCRdb itself ran the reads through MiXCR, one entry per CDR3 protein. The sample carries nearly 700,000 distinct CDR3 sequences, around a third recorded once. The antigens these receptors bind are not known. Sequenced material: cultured PBMCs, taken from culture after CMV antigen stimulation. The source of these receptors is a human donor in good health (CMV status not recorded). Some clones in this sample may be carry-over from other donors' samples.

This chain connects TRBV2 to TRBJ2-1; 8 bases match TRBD2. This CDR3 has 16 residues. Germline CDR1 is SNHLY and CDR2 is FYNNEI. The V and J ends lost 5 bases and 7 bases, in that order; junction bases with no gene match: 13. The CDR3: CASSLPGAGGGNEQFF. DNA for the CDR3: TGTGCCAGCAGTCTCCCTGGGGCGGGGGGAGGTAATGAGCAGTTCTTC.

This clonotype was detected a few times. The CDR3 nucleotides read TGTGCCACCAGCAGAGTGGCAGGGGCGAGTGGCGTTGGCTACACCTTC. It codes for CATSRVAGASGVGYTF. The V gene is TRBV15, the J gene TRBJ1-2; possibly TRBD1 for D (6 bases). The CDR3 extends over 16 amino acids. V lost 1 base and J lost 7, with 19 bases in between. From germline, CDR1 is LNHNV and CDR2 YYDKDF (reference sequence). The complete variable domain, with remaining parts taken from reference TRBV15 and TRBJ1-2, reads DAMVIQNPRYQVTQFGKPVTLSCSQTLNHNVMYWYQQKSSQAPKLLFHYYDKDFNNEADTPDNFQSRRPNTSFCFLDIRSPGLGDTAMYLCATSRVAGASGVGYTFGSGTRLTVV.

This clonotype was counted between two and nine times. The CDR3 region is CASSSRDSGISPLHF. The CDR3 bases are TGTGCCAGCAGCTCTAGGGACAGCGGAATTTCACCCCTCCACTTT. The chain carries TRBV11-1 and TRBJ1-6, with 7 bases fitting TRBD1. CDR1 SGHAT and CDR2 FQDESV come from the germline V gene (reference sequence). The CDR3 covers 15 residues. V shed 4 bases, J shed 9 bases, and the junction held 9 bases outside the gene matches.